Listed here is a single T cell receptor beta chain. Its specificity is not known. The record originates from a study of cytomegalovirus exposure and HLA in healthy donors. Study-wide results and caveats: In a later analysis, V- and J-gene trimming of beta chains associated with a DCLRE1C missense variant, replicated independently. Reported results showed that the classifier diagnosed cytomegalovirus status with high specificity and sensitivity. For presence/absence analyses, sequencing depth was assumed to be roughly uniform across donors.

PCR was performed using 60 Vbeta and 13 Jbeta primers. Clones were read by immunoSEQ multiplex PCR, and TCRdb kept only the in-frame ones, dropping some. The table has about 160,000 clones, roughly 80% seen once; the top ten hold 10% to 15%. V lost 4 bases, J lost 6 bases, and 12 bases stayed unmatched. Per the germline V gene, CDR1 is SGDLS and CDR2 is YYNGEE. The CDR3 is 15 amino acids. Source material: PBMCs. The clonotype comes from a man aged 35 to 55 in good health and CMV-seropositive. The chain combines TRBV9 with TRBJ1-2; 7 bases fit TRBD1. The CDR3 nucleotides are TGTGCCAGCAGCTTAACCACAGGGGCGGGTGATGGCTACACCTTC. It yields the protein CASSLTTGAGDGYTF. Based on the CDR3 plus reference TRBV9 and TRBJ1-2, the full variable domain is DSGVTQTPKHLITATGQRVTLRCSPRSGDLSVYWYQQSLDQGLQFLIQYYNGEERAKGNILERFSAQQFPDLHSELNLSSLELGDSALYFCASSLTTGAGDGYTFGSGTRLTVV.